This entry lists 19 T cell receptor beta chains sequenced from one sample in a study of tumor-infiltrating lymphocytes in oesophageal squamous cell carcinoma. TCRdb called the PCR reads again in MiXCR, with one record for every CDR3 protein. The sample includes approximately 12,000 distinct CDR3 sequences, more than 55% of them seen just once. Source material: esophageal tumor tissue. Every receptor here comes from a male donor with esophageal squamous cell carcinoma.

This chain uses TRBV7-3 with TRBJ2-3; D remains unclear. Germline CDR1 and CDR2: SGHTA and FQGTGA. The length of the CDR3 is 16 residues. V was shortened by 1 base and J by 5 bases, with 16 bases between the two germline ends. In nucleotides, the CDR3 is TGTGCCAGCAGCTTAATCTCCTCCGGGCCAATAGATACGCAGTATTTT. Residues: CASSLISSGPIDTQYF.

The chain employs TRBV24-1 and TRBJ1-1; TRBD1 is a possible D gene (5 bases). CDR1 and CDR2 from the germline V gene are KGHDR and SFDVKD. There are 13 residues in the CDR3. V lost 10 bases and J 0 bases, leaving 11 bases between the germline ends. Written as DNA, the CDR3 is TGTGCCACTCGGGGCCGACTGAACACTGAAGCTTTCTTT. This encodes CATRGRLNTEAFF.

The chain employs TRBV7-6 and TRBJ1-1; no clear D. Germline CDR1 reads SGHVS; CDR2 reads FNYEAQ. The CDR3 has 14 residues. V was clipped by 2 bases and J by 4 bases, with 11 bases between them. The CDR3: CASSLTGMGTEAFF. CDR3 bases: TGTGCCAGCAGCTTAACGGGGATGGGCACTGAAGCTTTCTTT.

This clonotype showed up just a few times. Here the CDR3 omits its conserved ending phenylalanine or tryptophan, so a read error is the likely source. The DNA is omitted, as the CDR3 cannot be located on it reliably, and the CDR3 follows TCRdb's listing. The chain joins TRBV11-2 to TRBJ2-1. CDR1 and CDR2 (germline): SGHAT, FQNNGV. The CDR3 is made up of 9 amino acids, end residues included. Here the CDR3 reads CASSLEFGS.

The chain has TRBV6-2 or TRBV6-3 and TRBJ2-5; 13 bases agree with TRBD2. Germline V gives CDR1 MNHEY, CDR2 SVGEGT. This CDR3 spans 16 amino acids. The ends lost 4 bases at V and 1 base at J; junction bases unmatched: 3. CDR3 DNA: TGTGCCAGCAGTTGGGGACTAGCGGGGAGCCAAGAGACCCAGTACTTC. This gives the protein CASSWGLAGSQETQYF.

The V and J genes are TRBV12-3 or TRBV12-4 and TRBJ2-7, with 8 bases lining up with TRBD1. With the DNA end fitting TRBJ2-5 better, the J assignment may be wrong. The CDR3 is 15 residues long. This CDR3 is CASSPLGQGRGTQYF. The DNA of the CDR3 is TGTGCCAGCAGTCCACTTGGACAGGGAAGAGGGACCCAGTACTTC.

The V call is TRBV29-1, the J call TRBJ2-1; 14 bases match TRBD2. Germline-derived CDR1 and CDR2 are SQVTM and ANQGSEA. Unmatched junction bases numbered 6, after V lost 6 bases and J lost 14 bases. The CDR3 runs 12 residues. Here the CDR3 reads CSVKTSGRAEFF. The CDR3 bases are TGCAGCGTCAAGACTAGCGGGAGGGCCGAGTTCTTC.

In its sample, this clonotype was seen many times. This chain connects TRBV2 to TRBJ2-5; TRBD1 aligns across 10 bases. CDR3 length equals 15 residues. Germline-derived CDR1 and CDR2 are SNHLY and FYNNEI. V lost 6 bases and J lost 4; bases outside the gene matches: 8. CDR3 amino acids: CASRTGQGGGETQYF. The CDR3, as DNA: TGTGCCAGCAGGACTGGACAGGGGGGGGGAGAGACCCAGTACTTC.

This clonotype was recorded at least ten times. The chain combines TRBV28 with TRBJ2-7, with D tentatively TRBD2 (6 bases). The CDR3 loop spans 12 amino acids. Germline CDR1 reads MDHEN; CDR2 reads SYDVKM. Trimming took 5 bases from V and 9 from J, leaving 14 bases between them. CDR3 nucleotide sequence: TGTGCCAGCAGTCCTAGGAGGGAGACGCAGTACTTC. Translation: CASSPRRETQYF.

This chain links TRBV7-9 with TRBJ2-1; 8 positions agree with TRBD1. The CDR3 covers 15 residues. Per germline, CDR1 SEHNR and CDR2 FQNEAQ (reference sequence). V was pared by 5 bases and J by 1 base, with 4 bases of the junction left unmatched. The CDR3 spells CASSTDRVSYNEQFF. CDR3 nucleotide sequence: TGTGCCAGCAGCACGGACAGGGTATCCTACAATGAGCAGTTCTTC.

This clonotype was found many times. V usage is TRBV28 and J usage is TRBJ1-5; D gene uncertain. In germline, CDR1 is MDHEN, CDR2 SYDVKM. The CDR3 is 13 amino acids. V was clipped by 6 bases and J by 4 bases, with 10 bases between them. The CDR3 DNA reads TGTGCCAGCAGGAGACACAGAAATCAGCCCCAGCATTTT. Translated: CASRRHRNQPQHF.

The CDR3 here is CASSLTVYGYTF. CDR3 DNA: TGTGCCAGCAGTTTGACAGTTTATGGCTACACCTTC. The V and J genes are TRBV12-3 or TRBV12-4 and TRBJ2-6; D may be TRBD1 (5 bases). The DNA end lines up better with TRBJ1-2; the J call may be wrong. The CDR3 has 12 amino acids.

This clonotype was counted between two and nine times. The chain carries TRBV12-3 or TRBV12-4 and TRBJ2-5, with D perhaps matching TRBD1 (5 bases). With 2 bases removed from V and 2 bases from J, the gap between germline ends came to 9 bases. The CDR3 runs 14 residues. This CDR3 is CASSLFDRQETQYF. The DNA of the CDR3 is TGTGCCAGCAGTTTATTTGACAGACAAGAGACCCAGTACTTC.

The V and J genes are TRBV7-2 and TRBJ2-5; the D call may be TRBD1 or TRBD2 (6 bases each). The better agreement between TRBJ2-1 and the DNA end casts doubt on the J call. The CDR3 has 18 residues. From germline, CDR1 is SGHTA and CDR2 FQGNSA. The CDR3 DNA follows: TGTGCCAGCAGCTTATATATTGTCGGGGGCGTAAGCTACAATGAGCAGTTCTTC. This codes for CASSLYIVGGVSYNEQFF.

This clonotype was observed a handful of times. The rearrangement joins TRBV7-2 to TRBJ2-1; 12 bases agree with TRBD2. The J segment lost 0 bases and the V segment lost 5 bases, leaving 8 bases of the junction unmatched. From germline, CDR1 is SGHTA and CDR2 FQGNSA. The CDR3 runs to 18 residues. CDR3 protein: CASSLYRTSGASYNEQFF. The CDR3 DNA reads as TGTGCCAGCAGCCTATATCGGACTAGCGGGGCCTCCTACAATGAGCAGTTCTTC.

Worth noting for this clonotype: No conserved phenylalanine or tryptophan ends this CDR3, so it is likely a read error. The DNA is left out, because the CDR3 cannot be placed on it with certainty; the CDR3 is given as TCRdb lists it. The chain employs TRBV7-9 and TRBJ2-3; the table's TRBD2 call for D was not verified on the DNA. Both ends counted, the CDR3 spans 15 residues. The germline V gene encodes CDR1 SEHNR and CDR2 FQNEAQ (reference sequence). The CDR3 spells CASSFQYSYEQYFGP.

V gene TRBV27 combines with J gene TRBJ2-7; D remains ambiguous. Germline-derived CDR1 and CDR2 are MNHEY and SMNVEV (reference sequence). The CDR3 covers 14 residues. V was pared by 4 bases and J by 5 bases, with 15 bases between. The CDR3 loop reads CASSSSLESNEQYF. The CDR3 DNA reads TGTGCCAGCAGTTCGTCTTTGGAGTCCAACGAGCAGTACTTC.

The CDR3 region has the DNA TGTGCCAGCAGCCATAGCCTAACGACAGATACGCAGTATTTT. It specifies CASSHSLTTDTQYF. V and J are TRBV7-6 and TRBJ2-3; no clear D gene. V was pared by 5 bases and J by 3 bases, with 12 bases between. The CDR3 totals 14 residues. CDR1 is SGHVS, CDR2 FNYEAQ, per germline.

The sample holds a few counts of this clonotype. The CDR3 coding sequence is TGTGCCAGCAGCCCGCGGCTTAGGGGGCAAGAGACCCAGTACTTC. Its protein product is CASSPRLRGQETQYF. This chain links TRBV7-8 with TRBJ2-1, with D possibly being TRBD1 (6 bases). The closer fit of TRBJ2-5 to the DNA end suggests the J call may be wrong. The CDR3 is 15 residues long. CDR1 SGHVS and CDR2 FQNEAQ come from the germline V gene.